This TCR beta chain originates from a study of blood T cell repertoires in COVID-19. The protocol was immunoSEQ multiplex PCR, while the TCRdb copy is restricted to in-frame clones and leaves out a portion. The sample lists under 200,000 clones, around four fifths occurring once. There are 14 residues in the CDR3. Germline loops: CDR1 SGHDT, CDR2 YYEEEE. Trimming removed 5 bases from V and 6 bases from J; junction bases left unmatched: 3. The sequence derives from a woman aged 65 to 85 with COVID-19, enrolled during active disease. V usage is TRBV5-6 and J usage is TRBJ2-1; 12 bases are shared with TRBD2. The sequencing sample was made of peripheral blood. This CDR3 reads CASRGTSGLNEQFF. CDR3 DNA sequence: TGTGCCAGCAGGGGGACTAGCGGGCTCAATGAGCAGTTCTTC.